The T cell receptor (beta chain) described here comes from a study of blood T cell repertoires in COVID-19. Clones were read by immunoSEQ multiplex PCR, and TCRdb kept only the in-frame ones, dropping some. The sample lists a few hundred thousand clones; more than 75% were seen once. Sample: PBMCs or T cells enriched from blood (not recorded which). The TCR was taken from a man aged 25-40 years in a cohort exposed to, infected with or recovered from COVID-19 (not recorded which).

The CDR3 sequence is CASSKGTGVYEQYF. The DNA of the CDR3 is TGTGCCAGCAGCAAAGGGACAGGGGTCTACGAGCAGTACTTC. The chain uses TRBV21-1 and TRBJ2-7; TRBD1, as called in the table, went unchecked against the DNA. TRBV21-1 is designated a pseudogene. The CDR3 loop spans 14 amino acids.